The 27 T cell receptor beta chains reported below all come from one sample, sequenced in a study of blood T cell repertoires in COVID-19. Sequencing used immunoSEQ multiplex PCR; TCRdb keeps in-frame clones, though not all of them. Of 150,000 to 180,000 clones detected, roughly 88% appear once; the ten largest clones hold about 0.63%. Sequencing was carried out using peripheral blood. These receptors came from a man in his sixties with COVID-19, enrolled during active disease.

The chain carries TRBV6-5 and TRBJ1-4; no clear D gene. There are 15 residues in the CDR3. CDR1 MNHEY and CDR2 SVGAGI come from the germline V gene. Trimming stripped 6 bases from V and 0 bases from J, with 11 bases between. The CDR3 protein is CASSPDISTNEKLFF. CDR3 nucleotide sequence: TGTGCCAGCAGCCCAGACATTTCAACTAATGAAAAACTGTTTTTT.

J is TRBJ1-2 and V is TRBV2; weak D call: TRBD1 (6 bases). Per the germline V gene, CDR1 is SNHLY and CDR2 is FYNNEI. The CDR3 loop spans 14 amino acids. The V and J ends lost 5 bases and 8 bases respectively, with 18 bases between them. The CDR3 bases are TGTGCCAGCAGTTCCAGGGGAGAGCTTGGAGGCTACACCTTC. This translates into CASSSRGELGGYTF.

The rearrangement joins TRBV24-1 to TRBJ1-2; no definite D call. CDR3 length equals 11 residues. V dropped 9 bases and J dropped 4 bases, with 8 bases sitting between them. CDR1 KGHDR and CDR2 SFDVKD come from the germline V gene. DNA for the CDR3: TGTGCCACCTATGGCAGCTATGGCTACACCTTC. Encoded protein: CATYGSYGYTF.

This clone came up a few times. As DNA, the CDR3 is TGTGCCAGCAGCGTCCAGGGATCTGGGGCCAACGTCCTGACTTTC. Translating gives CASSVQGSGANVLTF. The V call is TRBV9, the J call TRBJ2-6, with D maybe TRBD1 (5 bases). V lost 2 bases and J 1 base, leaving 7 bases between the germline ends. The CDR3 loop spans 15 amino acids. CDR1 is SGDLS and CDR2 is YYNGEE in the germline V gene.

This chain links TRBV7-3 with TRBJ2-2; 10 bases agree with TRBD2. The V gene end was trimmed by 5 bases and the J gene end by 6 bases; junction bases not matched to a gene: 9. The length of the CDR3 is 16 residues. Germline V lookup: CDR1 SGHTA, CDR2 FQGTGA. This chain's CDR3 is CASSKAGGPTAGELFF. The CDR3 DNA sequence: TGTGCCAGCAGCAAAGCGGGGGGGCCGACAGCCGGGGAGCTGTTTTTT.

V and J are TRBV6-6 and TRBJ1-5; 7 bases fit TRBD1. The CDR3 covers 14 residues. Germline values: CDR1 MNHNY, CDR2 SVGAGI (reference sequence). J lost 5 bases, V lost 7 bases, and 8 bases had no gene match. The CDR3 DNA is TGTGCCAGCACTGGGAGACAGGGTGATCAGCCCCAGCATTTT. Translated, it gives CASTGRQGDQPQHF.

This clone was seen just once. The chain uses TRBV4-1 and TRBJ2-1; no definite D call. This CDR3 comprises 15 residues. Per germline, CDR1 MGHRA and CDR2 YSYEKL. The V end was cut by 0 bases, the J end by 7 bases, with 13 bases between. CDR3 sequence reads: CASSQEEFPINEQFF. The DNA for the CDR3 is TGCGCCAGCAGCCAAGAGGAGTTCCCTATAAATGAGCAGTTCTTC.

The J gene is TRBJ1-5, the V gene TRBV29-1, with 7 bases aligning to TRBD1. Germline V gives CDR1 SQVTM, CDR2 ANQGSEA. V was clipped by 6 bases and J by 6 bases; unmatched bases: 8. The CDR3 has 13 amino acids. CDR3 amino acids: CSVLQGPAQPQHF. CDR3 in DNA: TGCAGCGTACTACAGGGGCCGGCTCAGCCCCAGCATTTT.

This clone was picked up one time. The CDR3 sequence is CASSPRASAYNEQFF. DNA for the CDR3: TGTGCCAGCAGCCCCCGCGCTAGCGCTTATAATGAGCAGTTCTTC. The gene calls are TRBV9 and TRBJ2-1, with a weak D call TRBD2 (6 bases). Germline CDR1 reads SGDLS; CDR2 reads YYNGEE. CDR3 length: 15 amino acids. Deletions cut 4 bases from V and 7 bases from J, with 18 bases between.

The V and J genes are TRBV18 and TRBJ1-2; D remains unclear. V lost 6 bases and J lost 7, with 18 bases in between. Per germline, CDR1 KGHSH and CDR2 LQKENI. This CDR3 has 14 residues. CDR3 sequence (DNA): TGTGCCAGCTCCCTGTCTGGGGAGAGAAGTGGCTACACCTTC. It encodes CASSLSGERSGYTF.

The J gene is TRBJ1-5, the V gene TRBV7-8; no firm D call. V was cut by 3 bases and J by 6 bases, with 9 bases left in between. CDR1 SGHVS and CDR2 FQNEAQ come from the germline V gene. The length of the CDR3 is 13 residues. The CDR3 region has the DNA TGTGCCAGCAGCTTTGGCGGCAGTCAGCCCCAGCATTTT. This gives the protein CASSFGGSQPQHF.

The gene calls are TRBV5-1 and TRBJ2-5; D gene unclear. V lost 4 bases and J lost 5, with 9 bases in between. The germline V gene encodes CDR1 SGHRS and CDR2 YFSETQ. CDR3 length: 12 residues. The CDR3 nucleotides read TGCGCCAGCAGCATGGTCGGGGAGACCCAGTACTTC. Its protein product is CASSMVGETQYF.

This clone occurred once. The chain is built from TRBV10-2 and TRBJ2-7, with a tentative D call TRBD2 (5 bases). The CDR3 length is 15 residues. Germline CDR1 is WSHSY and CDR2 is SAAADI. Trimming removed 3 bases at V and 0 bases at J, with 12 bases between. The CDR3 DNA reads TGCGCCAGCAGTGACGGCGGGCATAGCTCCTACGAGCAGTACTTC. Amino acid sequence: CASSDGGHSSYEQYF.

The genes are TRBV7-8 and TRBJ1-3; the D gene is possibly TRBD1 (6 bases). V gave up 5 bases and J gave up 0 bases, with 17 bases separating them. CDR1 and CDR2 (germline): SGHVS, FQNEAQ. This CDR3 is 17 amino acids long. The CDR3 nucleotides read TGTGCCAGCAGCCAAGCTGTAGGGGGTTTCTCTGGAAACACCATATATTTT. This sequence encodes CASSQAVGGFSGNTIYF.

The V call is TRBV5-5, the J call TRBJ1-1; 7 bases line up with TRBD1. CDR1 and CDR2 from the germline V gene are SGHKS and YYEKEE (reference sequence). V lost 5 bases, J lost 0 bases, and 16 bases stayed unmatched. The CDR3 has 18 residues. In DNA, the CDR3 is TGTGCCAGCAGTTTTACCGGGACAGTGAACCCTATGAACACTGAAGCTTTCTTT. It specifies CASSFTGTVNPMNTEAFF.

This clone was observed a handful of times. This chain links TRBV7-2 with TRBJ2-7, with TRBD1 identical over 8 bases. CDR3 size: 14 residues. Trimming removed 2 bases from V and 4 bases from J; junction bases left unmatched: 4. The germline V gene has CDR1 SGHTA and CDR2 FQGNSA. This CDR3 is CASSLQGARYEQYF. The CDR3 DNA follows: TGTGCCAGCAGCTTACAGGGGGCTCGGTACGAGCAGTACTTC.

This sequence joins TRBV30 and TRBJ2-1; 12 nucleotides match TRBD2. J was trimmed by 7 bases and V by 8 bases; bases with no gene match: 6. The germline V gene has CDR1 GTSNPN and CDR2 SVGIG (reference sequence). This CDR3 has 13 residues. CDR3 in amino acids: CAARTSGTNEQFF. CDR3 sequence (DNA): TGTGCCGCCAGGACTAGCGGGACTAATGAGCAGTTCTTC.

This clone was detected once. CDR3 region: CASSGDLAESYNEQFF. The CDR3 nucleotides are TGCGCCAGCAGTGGGGATTTAGCGGAATCCTACAATGAGCAGTTCTTC. The chain carries TRBV4-3 and TRBJ2-1; D is perhaps TRBD2 (6 bases). The CDR3 runs 16 residues. The V and J ends lost 6 bases and 1 base respectively, with 16 bases between them. Germline V gene lookup returns CDR1 LGHNA and CDR2 YSLEER.

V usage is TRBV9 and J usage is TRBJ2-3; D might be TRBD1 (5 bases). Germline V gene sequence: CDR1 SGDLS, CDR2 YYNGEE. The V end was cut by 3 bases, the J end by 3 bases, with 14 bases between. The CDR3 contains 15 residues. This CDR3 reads CASSDRQGATDTQYF. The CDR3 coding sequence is TGTGCCAGCAGCGACCGGCAGGGTGCAACAGATACGCAGTATTTT.

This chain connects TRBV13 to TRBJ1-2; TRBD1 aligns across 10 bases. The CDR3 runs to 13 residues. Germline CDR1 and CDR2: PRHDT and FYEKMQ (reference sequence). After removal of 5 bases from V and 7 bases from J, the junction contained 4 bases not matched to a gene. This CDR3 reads CASSDRGLFGYTF. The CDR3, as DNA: TGTGCCAGCAGCGACAGGGGGCTTTTTGGCTACACCTTC.

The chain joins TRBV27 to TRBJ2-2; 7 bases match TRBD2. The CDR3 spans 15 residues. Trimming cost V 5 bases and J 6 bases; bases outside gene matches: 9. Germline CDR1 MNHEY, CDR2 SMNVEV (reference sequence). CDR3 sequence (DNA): TGTGCCAGCAGTCCCCGGGGGGAATACGCCGGGGAGCTGTTTTTT. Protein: CASSPRGEYAGELFF.

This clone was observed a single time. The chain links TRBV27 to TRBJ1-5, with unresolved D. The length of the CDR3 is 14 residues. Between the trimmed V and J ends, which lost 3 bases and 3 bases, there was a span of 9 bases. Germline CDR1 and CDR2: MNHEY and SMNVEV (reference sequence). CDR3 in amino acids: CASSFRGNNQPQHF. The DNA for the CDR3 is TGTGCCAGCAGTTTTCGGGGTAACAATCAGCCCCAGCATTTT.

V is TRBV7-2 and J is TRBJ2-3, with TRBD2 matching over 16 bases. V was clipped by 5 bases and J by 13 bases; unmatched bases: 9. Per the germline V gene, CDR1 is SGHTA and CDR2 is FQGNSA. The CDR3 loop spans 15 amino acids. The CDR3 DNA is TGTGCCAGCAGCCCTTCCGGGACTAGCGGGAGGGACAAGTATTTT. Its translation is CASSPSGTSGRDKYF. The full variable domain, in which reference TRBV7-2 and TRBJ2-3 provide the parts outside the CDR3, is GAGVSQSPSNKVTEKGKDVELRCDPISGHTALYWYRQSLGQGLEFLIYFQGNSAPDKSGLPSDRFSAERTGGSVSTLTIQRTQQEDSAVYLCASSPSGTSGRDKYFGPGTRLTVL.

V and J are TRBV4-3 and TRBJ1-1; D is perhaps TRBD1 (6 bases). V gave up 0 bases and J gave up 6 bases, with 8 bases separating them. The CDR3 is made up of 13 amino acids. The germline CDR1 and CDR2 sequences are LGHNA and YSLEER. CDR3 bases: TGCGCCAGCAGCCAAGAACAGGGAGCTGAAGCTTTCTTT. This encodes CASSQEQGAEAFF.

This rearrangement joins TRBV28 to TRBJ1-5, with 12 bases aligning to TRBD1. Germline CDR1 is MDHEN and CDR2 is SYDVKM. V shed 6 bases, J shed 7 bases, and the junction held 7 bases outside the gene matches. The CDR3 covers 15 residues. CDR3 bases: TGTGCCAGCAGAACCGGGACAGGGGGCTGGCAGCCCCAGCATTTT. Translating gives CASRTGTGGWQPQHF.

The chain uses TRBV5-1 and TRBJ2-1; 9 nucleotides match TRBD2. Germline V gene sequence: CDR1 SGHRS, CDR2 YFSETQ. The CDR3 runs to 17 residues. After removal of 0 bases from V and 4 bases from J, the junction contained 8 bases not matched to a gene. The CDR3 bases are TGCGCCAGCAGCTTGGAACTAGCGGGCAGAGGATACAATGAGCAGTTCTTC. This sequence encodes CASSLELAGRGYNEQFF. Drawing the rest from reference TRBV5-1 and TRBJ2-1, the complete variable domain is KAGVTQTPRYLIKTRGQQVTLSCSPISGHRSVSWYQQTPGQGLQFLFEYFSETQRNKGNFPGRFSGRQFSNSRSEMNVSTLELGDSALYLCASSLELAGRGYNEQFFGPGTRLTVL.

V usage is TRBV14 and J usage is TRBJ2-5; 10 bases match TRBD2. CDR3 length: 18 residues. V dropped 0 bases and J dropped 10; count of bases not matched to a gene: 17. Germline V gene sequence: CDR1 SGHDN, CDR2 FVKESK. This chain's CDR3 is CASSQDSEILAGVRIQYF. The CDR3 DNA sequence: TGTGCCAGCAGCCAAGACTCGGAGATCCTAGCGGGAGTGAGGATCCAGTACTTC.